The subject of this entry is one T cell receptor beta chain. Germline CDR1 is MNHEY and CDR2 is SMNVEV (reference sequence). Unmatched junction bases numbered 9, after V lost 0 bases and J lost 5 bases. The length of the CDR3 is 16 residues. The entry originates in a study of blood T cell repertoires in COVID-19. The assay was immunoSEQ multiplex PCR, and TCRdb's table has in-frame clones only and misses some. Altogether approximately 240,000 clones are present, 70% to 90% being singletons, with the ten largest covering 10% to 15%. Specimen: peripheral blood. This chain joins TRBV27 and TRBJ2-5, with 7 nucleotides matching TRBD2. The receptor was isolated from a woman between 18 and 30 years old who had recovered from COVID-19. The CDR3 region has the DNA TGTGCCAGCAGTTTATCCCCTTTTGCGGGAGCCGAGACCCAGTACTTC. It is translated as CASSLSPFAGAETQYF.